The present entry profiles one T cell receptor (beta chain) with its context. This entry belongs to a study of blood T cell repertoires in COVID-19. Sequenced by immunoSEQ multiplex PCR; TCRdb stores in-frame clones only, minus some. The sample contains about 72,000 clones, around 85% of which appear only once. Trimming removed 6 bases from V and 7 bases from J, with 19 bases in between. This CDR3 spans 14 amino acids. Germline CDR1 and CDR2: SNHLY and FYNNEI. This sequence was found in a woman aged 80 or older with active or convalescent COVID-19. The V gene is TRBV2, the J gene TRBJ2-7, with TRBD1 as a possible D gene (5 bases). What was sequenced was peripheral blood. CDR3 protein: CASRKRQLDLEQYF. The CDR3 DNA sequence: TGTGCCAGCAGGAAACGACAGCTTGACCTAGAGCAGTACTTC.